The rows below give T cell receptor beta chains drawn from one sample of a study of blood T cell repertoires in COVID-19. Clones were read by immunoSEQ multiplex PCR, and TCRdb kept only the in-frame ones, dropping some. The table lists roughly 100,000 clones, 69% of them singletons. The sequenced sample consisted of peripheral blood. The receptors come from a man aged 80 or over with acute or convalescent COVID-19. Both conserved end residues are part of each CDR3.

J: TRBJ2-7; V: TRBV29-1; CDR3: CSVVIVGGFGEQYF
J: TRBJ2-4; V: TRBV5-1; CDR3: CASSPSLGTGNIQYF
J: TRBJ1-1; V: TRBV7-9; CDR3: CASSPRQGGNTEAFF
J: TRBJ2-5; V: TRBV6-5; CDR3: CASSPNREGGTQYF
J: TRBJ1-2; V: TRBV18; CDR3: CASSRGGTGGYTF
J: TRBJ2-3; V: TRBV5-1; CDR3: CASSLATGDTDTQYF
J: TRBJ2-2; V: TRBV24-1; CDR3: CATSIPGELFF
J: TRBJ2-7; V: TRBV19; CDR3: CASSLGLEGREQYF
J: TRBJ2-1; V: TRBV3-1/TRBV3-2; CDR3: CASSQGLIRDRVIDEQFF
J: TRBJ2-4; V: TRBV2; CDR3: CASMYRSSGNDIQYF
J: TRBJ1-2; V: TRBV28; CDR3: CASNQGNYGYTF
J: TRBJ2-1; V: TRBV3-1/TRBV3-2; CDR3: CASSRGGGDEQFF
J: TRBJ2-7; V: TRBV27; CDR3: CASRTRLAGVGEQYF
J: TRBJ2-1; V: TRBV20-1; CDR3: CSASSGNDNEQFF
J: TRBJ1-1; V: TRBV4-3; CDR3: CASSQDLRTEAFF
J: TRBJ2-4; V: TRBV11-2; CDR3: CASSPGLDKNIQYF
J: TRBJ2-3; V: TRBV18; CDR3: CASSPALTDTQYF
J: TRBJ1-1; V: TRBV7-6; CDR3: CASSLAGGEAFF
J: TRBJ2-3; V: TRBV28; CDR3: CASSPLGEGDTQYF
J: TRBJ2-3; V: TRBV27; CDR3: CASSSGRLRTDTQYF
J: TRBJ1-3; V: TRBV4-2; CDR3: CASSQEFGGGGNTIYF
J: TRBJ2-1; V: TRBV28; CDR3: CASSFSGSRNEQFF
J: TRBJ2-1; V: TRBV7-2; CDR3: CASLKTSGSDEQFF
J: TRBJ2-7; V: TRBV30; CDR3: CAWSVGLAPSVEQYF
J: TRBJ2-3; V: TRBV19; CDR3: CASSPLESADTQYF
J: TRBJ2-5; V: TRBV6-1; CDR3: CASSRGQGGETQYF
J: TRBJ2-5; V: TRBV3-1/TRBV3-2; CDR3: CASSQDVGPGETQYF
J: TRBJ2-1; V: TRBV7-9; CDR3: CASSRRDTGQFF
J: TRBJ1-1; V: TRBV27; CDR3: CASSLPPGVRAFGNTEAFF
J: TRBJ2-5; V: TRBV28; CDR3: CASSLSDREETQYF
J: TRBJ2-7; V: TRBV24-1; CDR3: CATSEALAGTYEQYF
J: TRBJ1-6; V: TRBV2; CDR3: CASRSRQGYSPLHF
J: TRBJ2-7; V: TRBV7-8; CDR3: CASSLKQGASEQYF
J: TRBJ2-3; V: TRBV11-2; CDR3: CASSLGARPSTDTQYF
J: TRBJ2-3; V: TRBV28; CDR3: CASSLSGGTDTQYF
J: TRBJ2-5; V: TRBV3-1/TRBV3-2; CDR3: CASSQERVAGVKETQYF
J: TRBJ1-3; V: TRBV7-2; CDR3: CASSSGTVSGNTIYF
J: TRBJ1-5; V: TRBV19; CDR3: CASSIGRGNQPQHF
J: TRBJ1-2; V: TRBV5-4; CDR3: CASSTTGGAGYGYTF
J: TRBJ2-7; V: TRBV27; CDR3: CASKQGYEQYF
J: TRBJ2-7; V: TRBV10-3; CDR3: CAISQLVVAGALAGEQYF
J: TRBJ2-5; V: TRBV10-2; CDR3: CASKGQPQETQYF
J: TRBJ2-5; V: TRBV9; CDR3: CASSVGGGAFGETQYF
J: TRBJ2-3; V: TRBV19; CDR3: CASTSGLAGPTDTQYF
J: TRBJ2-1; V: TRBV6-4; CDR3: CATRGRLNNEQFF
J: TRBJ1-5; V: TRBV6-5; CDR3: CASRRDSSNQPQHF
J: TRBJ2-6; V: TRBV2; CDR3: CASSSRTGANVLTF
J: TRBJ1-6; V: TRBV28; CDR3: CASSPQETSPLHF
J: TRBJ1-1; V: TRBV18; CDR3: CASSPTDSMNTEAFF
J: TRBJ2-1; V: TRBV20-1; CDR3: CRGASYNEQFF
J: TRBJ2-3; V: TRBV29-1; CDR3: CSVNGLALTDTQYF
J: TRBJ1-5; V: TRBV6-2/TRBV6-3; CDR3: CASSYGGPGAQHF